The 30 T cell receptor beta chains below were found in one sample sequenced in a study of blood T cell repertoires in COVID-19. Produced via immunoSEQ multiplex PCR; TCRdb's table is partial and in-frame only. The repertoire consists of approximately 94,000 clones, with more than 80% occurring once and the leading ten covering about a quarter. Sequencing input: peripheral blood. The receptors were sampled from a human donor in a cohort sampled during active COVID-19.

The chain employs TRBV6-1 and TRBJ2-3; 9 positions match TRBD2. The germline CDR1 and CDR2 sequences are MNHNS and SASEGT. This CDR3 has 16 residues. With 2 bases clipped from V and 0 bases from J, the junction kept 3 bases outside the gene matches. The CDR3 nucleotides read TGTGCCAGCAGTGAAAGAGGACTAGCGAGCACAGATACGCAGTATTTT. Residues: CASSERGLASTDTQYF.

This clone was seen only a few times. This rearrangement joins TRBV27 to TRBJ2-7; D is undetermined. The CDR3 extends over 13 amino acids. The V end was cut by 2 bases, the J end by 2 bases, with 7 bases between. Germline loops: CDR1 MNHEY, CDR2 SMNVEV (reference sequence). CDR3: CASSLSGPYEQYF. For the CDR3, the DNA is TGTGCCAGCAGTTTAAGTGGCCCCTACGAGCAGTACTTC.

This clone was recorded once. This chain uses TRBV14 with TRBJ2-3; D is ambiguous. Deletions cut 2 bases from V and 4 bases from J, with 4 bases between. Germline V gene data show CDR1 as SGHDN and CDR2 as FVKESK. The CDR3 loop spans 12 amino acids. The CDR3 DNA is TGTGCCAGCAGCCAATTCTCAGATACGCAGTATTTT. The encoded protein is CASSQFSDTQYF.

The chain uses TRBV11-3 and TRBJ2-5; the match to TRBD1 covers 8 bases. J gave up 5 bases and V 4 bases, and 3 bases lay outside the gene matches. There are 13 residues in the CDR3. Germline loops: CDR1 SGHNT, CDR2 YENEEA. CDR3 nucleotide sequence: TGTGCCAGCAGCTCCTGGACAGGGGAGACCCAGTACTTC. Encoded protein: CASSSWTGETQYF.

This sequence joins TRBV9 and TRBJ2-3; 11 bases are shared with TRBD2. The CDR3 length is 16 residues. V gave up 1 base and J gave up 6 bases; unmatched junction bases: 7. Germline assignment: CDR1 SGDLS and CDR2 YYNGEE. The CDR3 coding sequence is TGTGCCAGCAGCGTAACGACTAGCGGGGCTGGTGATACGCAGTATTTT. As protein: CASSVTTSGAGDTQYF.

DNA of the CDR3: TGTGCCAGCAGCCCCCGGACTAGCGGGGGGGCCATGTATACGCAGTATTTT. It yields the protein CASSPRTSGGAMYTQYF. The chain combines TRBV9 with TRBJ2-3; TRBD2 matches at 15 bases. Per germline, CDR1 SGDLS and CDR2 YYNGEE. V lost 4 bases, J lost 7 bases, and 10 bases stayed unmatched. The CDR3 consists of 17 residues.

The chain couples TRBV21-1 to TRBJ1-1; the table gives TRBD1 as D, unverified against the DNA. TRBV21-1 is assigned pseudogene status. The CDR3 loop spans 16 amino acids. The CDR3 nucleotides are TGTGCCAGCAGCCCAAGGGACAAGGTGGGGAACACTGAAGCTTTCTTT. Protein: CASSPRDKVGNTEAFF.

The chain recombines TRBV10-3 with TRBJ2-1; 7 positions agree with TRBD2. The germline CDR1 and CDR2 sequences are ENHRY and SYGVKD. Unmatched junction bases numbered 15, after V lost 3 bases and J lost 10 bases. This CDR3 spans 16 amino acids. The CDR3, as DNA: TGTGCCATCAGTGATTGGTTGGGGGAGGGGACGGCCGAGCAGTTCTTC. Translating it yields CAISDWLGEGTAEQFF.

In this sample, this clone turned up once. This chain joins TRBV7-9 and TRBJ2-3; 7 nucleotides line up with TRBD2. There are 15 residues in the CDR3. V lost 1 base to trimming and J lost 5 bases; unmatched junction nucleotides: 6. The germline V gene has CDR1 SEHNR and CDR2 FQNEAQ (reference sequence). CDR3 sequence (DNA): TGTGCCAGCAGCTTAGTGGCGTCGGGGGGAGATACGCAGTATTTT. As protein: CASSLVASGGDTQYF.

The chain recombines TRBV15 with TRBJ2-5; 8 bases match TRBD2. CDR3 length: 14 amino acids. V gave up 3 bases and J gave up 5 bases; unmatched junction bases: 5. CDR1 LNHNV and CDR2 YYDKDF come from the germline V gene (reference sequence). CDR3 region: CATSREREWETQYF. CDR3 bases: TGTGCCACCAGCAGGGAGCGGGAGTGGGAGACCCAGTACTTC.

This rearrangement joins TRBV5-1 to TRBJ2-3, with D maybe TRBD1 (6 bases). The CDR3 has 15 residues. The V gene lost 0 bases and the J gene lost 3 bases, with 11 bases spanning the gap. Per the germline V gene, CDR1 is SGHRS and CDR2 is YFSETQ. CDR3 sequence reads: CASSLARGWTDTQYF. The CDR3 DNA reads TGCGCCAGCAGCTTGGCCAGGGGTTGGACAGATACGCAGTATTTT. Variable domain in full (rest from reference TRBV5-1 and TRBJ2-3): KAGVTQTPRYLIKTRGQQVTLSCSPISGHRSVSWYQQTPGQGLQFLFEYFSETQRNKGNFPGRFSGRQFSNSRSEMNVSTLELGDSALYLCASSLARGWTDTQYFGPGTRLTVL.

The rearrangement joins TRBV27 to TRBJ2-1, with 12 bases matching TRBD2. J was trimmed by 5 bases and V by 5 bases; bases with no gene match: 7. The CDR3 totals 16 residues. Germline CDR1 MNHEY, CDR2 SMNVEV (reference sequence). CDR3 amino acids: CASSRLAGEFNNEQFF. DNA of the CDR3: TGTGCCAGCAGTCGACTAGCGGGAGAGTTTAACAATGAGCAGTTCTTC.

This clone was counted only a few times. V and J are TRBV6-6 and TRBJ1-5, with a weak D call TRBD1 (5 bases). Germline V gene sequence: CDR1 MNHNY, CDR2 SVGAGI (reference sequence). Trimming removed 5 bases at V and 6 bases at J, with 14 bases between. The CDR3 has 14 residues. CDR3 nucleotides: TGTGCCAGCAGTGGTGCGGCGGACACTCAGCCCCAGCATTTT. Its protein is CASSGAADTQPQHF.

J is TRBJ2-7 and V is TRBV6-5; D perhaps matches TRBD2 (5 bases). V shed 6 bases and J shed 3 bases, with 9 bases lying between them. The CDR3 is made up of 12 amino acids. Per germline, CDR1 MNHEY and CDR2 SVGAGI. The chain's CDR3 is CASRVTSYEQYF. In DNA, the CDR3 is TGTGCCAGCAGGGTAACTAGCTACGAGCAGTACTTC.

The V call is TRBV5-1, the J call TRBJ2-7; possibly TRBD1 for D (5 bases). From germline, CDR1 is SGHRS and CDR2 YFSETQ. The CDR3 loop spans 12 amino acids. V gave up 7 bases and J gave up 3 bases, with 11 bases separating them. The CDR3 sequence is CASAFTGYEQYF. CDR3 sequence (DNA): TGCGCCAGCGCTTTTACAGGCTACGAGCAGTACTTC.

The V and J genes are TRBV19 and TRBJ2-7; 7 nucleotides line up with TRBD2. Germline V gives CDR1 LNHDA, CDR2 SQIVND (reference sequence). This CDR3 is 16 amino acids long. V gave up 2 bases and J gave up 2 bases; unmatched junction bases: 9. The CDR3 DNA reads as TGTGCCAGTAGTATACTAGTTGGCGGGAGCCCCTACGAGCAGTACTTC. This encodes CASSILVGGSPYEQYF.

The chain joins TRBV5-1 to TRBJ2-2; D might be TRBD2 (9 bases). V was clipped by 0 bases and J by 0 bases, with 30 bases between them. The CDR3 has 23 amino acids. CDR1 SGHRS and CDR2 YFSETQ come from the germline V gene. CDR3 bases: TGCGCCAGCAGCTTGGGCGCCCAGGGGGCGAGCGGCCTAGCGGGGCCGAACACCGGGGAGCTGTTTTTT. This translates into CASSLGAQGASGLAGPNTGELFF.

The V call is TRBV6-4, the J call TRBJ2-2, with 12 bases fitting TRBD2. There are 17 residues in the CDR3. V was pared by 0 bases and J by 6 bases, with 5 bases of the junction left unmatched. Germline V gives CDR1 MRHNA, CDR2 SNTAGT. In nucleotides, the CDR3 is TGTGCCAGCAGTGACTCACGACTAGCGGGGGACCCCGGGGAGCTGTTTTTT. It translates to CASSDSRLAGDPGELFF.

This chain links TRBV6-5 with TRBJ1-5, with TRBD1 matching 7 bases. The length of the CDR3 is 14 residues. CDR1 is MNHEY, CDR2 SVGAGI, per germline. The ends lost 7 bases at V and 0 bases at J; junction bases unmatched: 3. For the CDR3, the DNA is TGTGCCAGCAAGGGACAGAATAGCAATCAGCCCCAGCATTTT. Its translation is CASKGQNSNQPQHF.

The genes are TRBV3-1 (or the pseudogene TRBV3-2) and TRBJ2-1; 9 positions agree with TRBD1. The CDR3 length is 15 residues. The V gene end was trimmed by 4 bases and the J gene end by 3 bases; junction bases not matched to a gene: 4. Per the germline V gene, CDR1 is LGHDT and CDR2 is YNNKEL (reference sequence). The CDR3 nucleotides read TGTGCCAGCAGCCCTGACAGGGGGTTCTACAATGAGCAGTTCTTC. Its protein product is CASSPDRGFYNEQFF.

This chain joins TRBV4-3 and TRBJ2-3; 8 bases align to TRBD2. The CDR3 sequence is 15 residues long. J gave up 4 bases and V 0 bases, and 3 bases lay outside the gene matches. The germline V gene encodes CDR1 LGHNA and CDR2 YSLEER. CDR3 loop: CASSQDSGGSDTQYF. DNA of the CDR3: TGCGCCAGCAGCCAAGACAGCGGGGGCTCAGATACGCAGTATTTT.

This chain uses TRBV10-2 with TRBJ1-1; D might be TRBD1 (6 bases). This CDR3 is built from 13 residues. V lost 6 bases and J lost 1, with 9 bases in between. The germline CDR1 and CDR2 sequences are WSHSY and SAAADI. The CDR3 DNA reads as TGCGCCAGCAGATCAGGGGCGAACACTGAAGCTTTCTTT. Protein sequence: CASRSGANTEAFF.

The chain recombines TRBV10-3 with TRBJ1-5; weak D call: TRBD1 (5 bases). The CDR3 runs 13 residues. Germline CDR1 and CDR2: ENHRY and SYGVKD. V was shortened by 8 bases and J by 6 bases, with 14 bases between the two germline ends. The CDR3 DNA follows: TGTGCCATCCAGGGAGGAGAAGGTCAGCCCCAGCATTTT. This gives the protein CAIQGGEGQPQHF.

The J gene is TRBJ2-1, the V gene TRBV11-3; 9 nucleotides agree with TRBD2. Germline assignment: CDR1 SGHNT and CDR2 YENEEA. Trimming at V came to 2 bases and at J to 5 bases, leaving 10 bases not matched to a gene. The CDR3 consists of 17 residues. The CDR3 DNA reads TGTGCCAGCAGCTTAACAGGGGCCGCGGGAGGGCACAATGAGCAGTTCTTC. Translation: CASSLTGAAGGHNEQFF.

This clone was counted once. The chain couples TRBV6-4 to TRBJ1-1; D remains unclear. Per the germline V gene, CDR1 is MRHNA and CDR2 is SNTAGT. The CDR3 totals 13 residues. Trimming took 0 bases from V and 7 from J, leaving 9 bases between them. This CDR3 is CASSDSPRGEAFF. The CDR3 DNA sequence: TGTGCCAGCAGTGACTCGCCCCGGGGTGAAGCTTTCTTT.

The J gene is TRBJ1-2, the V gene TRBV5-6; 7 bases agree with TRBD1. V was clipped by 2 bases and J by 7 bases; unmatched bases: 8. The CDR3 contains 14 residues. Germline lookup yields CDR1 SGHDT and CDR2 YYEEEE. The CDR3 nucleotides are TGTGCCAGCAGCTTCGGACAGGCGCTACTTGGCTACACCTTC. This sequence encodes CASSFGQALLGYTF.

This clone was observed once. The rearrangement links TRBV7-9 to TRBJ1-5, with D perhaps TRBD1 (5 bases). The CDR3 is 15 amino acids. The V and J ends lost 1 base and 4 bases respectively, with 11 bases between them. Germline-derived CDR1 and CDR2 are SEHNR and FQNEAQ (reference sequence). CDR3 DNA sequence: TGTGCCAGCAGCTTAGGTCAGGGCTTAAATCAGCCCCAGCATTTT. The encoded protein is CASSLGQGLNQPQHF.

This clone was picked up a small number of times. This rearrangement joins TRBV15 to TRBJ2-7, with 9 bases fitting TRBD1. The length of the CDR3 is 14 residues. The V gene's germline CDR1 is LNHNV and CDR2 YYDKDF (reference sequence). V shed 5 bases and J 6 bases; nucleotides not matched to a gene: 8. CDR3 nucleotide sequence: TGTGCCACCAGCGGGGACAGGGTTTCATCCGAGCAGTACTTC. Its translation: CATSGDRVSSEQYF.

The chain employs TRBV19 and TRBJ1-5; D remains unclear. Germline assignment: CDR1 LNHDA and CDR2 SQIVND (reference sequence). The CDR3 runs to 14 residues. V lost 7 bases and J 0 bases, leaving 10 bases between the germline ends. CDR3 protein: CASTVQASNQPQHF. The CDR3 nucleotides read TGTGCCAGTACCGTCCAGGCTAGCAATCAGCCCCAGCATTTT.

This chain links TRBV7-3 with TRBJ2-5; weak D call: TRBD1 (9 bases). The CDR3 runs to 14 residues. The V and J ends lost 4 bases and 10 bases respectively, with 19 bases between them. Germline V gives CDR1 SGHTA, CDR2 FQGTGA. The CDR3 DNA sequence: TGTGCCAGCAGCTCGGGGGGGACAGGGTCTGTCCAGTACTTC. The encoded protein is CASSSGGTGSVQYF.